This paragraph reports one TCR beta chain. The antigen is undetermined. The PCR used 60 Vbeta and 13 Jbeta primers. Produced via immunoSEQ multiplex PCR; TCRdb's table is partial and in-frame only. This sample's clone table lists 110,000 to 150,000 clones. Trimming at V came to 0 bases and at J to 5 bases, leaving 12 bases not matched to a gene. The CDR3 consists of 17 residues. Germline CDR1 and CDR2: SGHTS and YDEGEE. The data originate from a study of cytomegalovirus exposure and HLA in healthy donors. Notes on the study in general: Exclusion as indistinguishable affected some V segments, including TRBV6-2 and TRBV6-3.

This receptor was taken from a male donor in good health and CMV-seronegative. Sequenced input: PBMCs. The chain uses TRBV5-8 and TRBJ2-5; 8 bases line up with TRBD1. As DNA, the CDR3 is TGTGCCAGCAGCTTGGGGACAGGGACCACAGAAGGGGAGACCCAGTACTTC. Translating it yields CASSLGTGTTEGETQYF.